The rows below give T cell receptor beta chains drawn from one sample of a study of a mutant IDH1 vaccine in newly diagnosed glioma. Measured with immunoSEQ multiplex PCR; TCRdb has only the in-frame clones, and not every one. The sample lists approximately 32,000 clones, about 56% occurring once. Antigens of these TCRs are unknown. The input for sequencing was PBMCs, taken from a glioma patient whose treatment included an IDH1 peptide vaccine. The receptors shown here come from a woman aged 18-29 years with glioma. CDR3s include the opening cysteine and the closing phenylalanine or tryptophan. Each record gives: CDR3 DNA, CDR3 protein, D gene, clone size, V gene, J gene. The D gene is left open where the match is weak. Clone size, where shown, is once, few, many, or a class for clones that have expanded.

CDR3 DNA: TGCGCCAGCAGCCAAGACGGCCCAGGTCCGTACGAGCAGTACTTC; CDR3 protein: CASSQDGPGPYEQYF; D gene: -; clone size: -; V gene: TRBV4-1; J gene: TRBJ2-7
CDR3 DNA: TGCGCCAGCAGCTCTGAGGGACAGTCATATTATGGCTACACCTTC; CDR3 protein: CASSSEGQSYYGYTF; D gene: TRBD1; clone size: few; V gene: TRBV5-1; J gene: TRBJ1-2
CDR3 DNA: TGTGCCAGCAGCTTGTTTGCGGGAGGGCCATACGAGCAGTACTTC; CDR3 protein: CASSLFAGGPYEQYF; D gene: TRBD2; clone size: -; V gene: TRBV5-4; J gene: TRBJ2-7
CDR3 DNA: TGTGCCAGCAGTCCAGGACAGGTGACGAACTATGGCTACACCTTC; CDR3 protein: CASSPGQVTNYGYTF; D gene: TRBD1; clone size: few; V gene: TRBV27; J gene: TRBJ1-2
CDR3 DNA: TGCGCCAGCAGCCAAGATGGGACCCCAAGACTCGCTAACTATGGCTACACCTTC; CDR3 protein: CASSQDGTPRLANYGYTF; D gene: -; clone size: -; V gene: TRBV4-3; J gene: TRBJ1-2
CDR3 DNA: TGCGCCAGCAGCCATAGGACAGGACCTATGAACACTGAAGCTTTCTTT; CDR3 protein: CASSHRTGPMNTEAFF; D gene: TRBD1; clone size: many; V gene: TRBV4-1; J gene: TRBJ1-1
CDR3 DNA: TGTGCCAGCAGTTACTCTCCTAGCGGCCAAGAGACCCAGTACTTC; CDR3 protein: CASSYSPSGQETQYF; D gene: TRBD2; clone size: -; V gene: TRBV6-5; J gene: TRBJ2-5
CDR3 DNA: TGTGCCAGTACCCCCCAGGGTGGCTTGGGGTATGGTGGCTACACCTTC; CDR3 protein: CASTPQGGLGYGGYTF; D gene: -; clone size: -; V gene: TRBV19; J gene: TRBJ1-2
CDR3 DNA: TGCGCCAGCAGCTTAGGGGGCACCAGTAATCAGCCCCAGCATTTT; CDR3 protein: CASSLGGTSNQPQHF; D gene: TRBD1; clone size: once; V gene: TRBV5-1; J gene: TRBJ1-5
CDR3 DNA: TGTGCCAGCAGCTGGGAGAGTAAGAACACTGAAGCTTTCTTT; CDR3 protein: CASSWESKNTEAFF; D gene: -; clone size: once; V gene: TRBV7-2; J gene: TRBJ1-1
CDR3 DNA: TGTGCCAGTAGTTCCCAATTGGCTAGCAATCAGCCCCAGCATTTT; CDR3 protein: CASSSQLASNQPQHF; D gene: -; clone size: -; V gene: TRBV19; J gene: TRBJ1-5
CDR3 DNA: TGTGCCTGGAGTGTAGTTTCCACTGAAGCTTTCTTT; CDR3 protein: CAWSVVSTEAFF; D gene: -; clone size: few; V gene: TRBV30; J gene: TRBJ1-1
CDR3 DNA: TGTGCCAGCAGCGTTGGAACCTACAATGAGCAGTTCTTC; CDR3 protein: CASSVGTYNEQFF; D gene: -; clone size: once; V gene: TRBV9; J gene: TRBJ2-1
CDR3 DNA: TGTGCCAGCAGCCCGTCTTTGAGGGCGAACACCGGGGAGCTGTTTTTT; CDR3 protein: CASSPSLRANTGELFF; D gene: -; clone size: -; V gene: TRBV9; J gene: TRBJ2-2
CDR3 DNA: TGCGCCAGCAGCTCTACAGGAGACTACACCTTC; CDR3 protein: CASSSTGDYTF; D gene: -; clone size: -; V gene: TRBV5-1; J gene: TRBJ1-2
CDR3 DNA: TGCGCCAGCAGCTTGACCCAACCGGGACAGGGGGAAGGGGGAGCTTTCTTT; CDR3 protein: CASSLTQPGQGEGGAFF; D gene: TRBD1; clone size: -; V gene: TRBV5-1; J gene: TRBJ1-1
CDR3 DNA: TGTGCCAGCTCACCTACGCAAGTTAACTCCTACGAGCAGTACTTC; CDR3 protein: CASSPTQVNSYEQYF; D gene: -; clone size: -; V gene: TRBV18; J gene: TRBJ2-7
CDR3 DNA: TGTGCCAGCAGTGTCCAGGGGGTATTCGGGACAGATACGCAGTATTTT; CDR3 protein: CASSVQGVFGTDTQYF; D gene: TRBD1; clone size: -; V gene: TRBV2; J gene: TRBJ2-3
CDR3 DNA: TGTGCCAGTAGTGTTCAGGGCACAGATACGCAGTATTTT; CDR3 protein: CASSVQGTDTQYF; D gene: -; clone size: -; V gene: TRBV19; J gene: TRBJ2-3
CDR3 DNA: TGTGCCAGCAGTGAACCAGGACGCCGAGATGAAAAACTGTTTTTT; CDR3 protein: CASSEPGRRDEKLFF; D gene: -; clone size: few; V gene: TRBV25-1; J gene: TRBJ1-4
CDR3 DNA: TGTGCCAGCAGCTTAAGGGCAGGGCAAACAGATACGCAGTATTTT; CDR3 protein: CASSLRAGQTDTQYF; D gene: -; clone size: -; V gene: TRBV11-2; J gene: TRBJ2-3
CDR3 DNA: TGTGCCAGCACAGGCGCCCTGAACACTGAAGCTTTCTTT; CDR3 protein: CASTGALNTEAFF; D gene: -; clone size: -; V gene: TRBV6-6; J gene: TRBJ1-1
CDR3 DNA: TGTGCCAGCAGCCAAACGGACAGGGGAGGAAACACCATATATTTT; CDR3 protein: CASSQTDRGGNTIYF; D gene: TRBD1; clone size: few; V gene: TRBV4-2; J gene: TRBJ1-3
CDR3 DNA: TGTGCCAGCAGTGATCCCAGCGGGGCTAGCTCCTACAATGAGCAGTTCTTC; CDR3 protein: CASSDPSGASSYNEQFF; D gene: TRBD2; clone size: -; V gene: TRBV2; J gene: TRBJ2-1
CDR3 DNA: TGTGCCAGCAGTCCACCAGAGAGGACTCTCCACAATGAGCAGTTCTTC; CDR3 protein: CASSPPERTLHNEQFF; D gene: -; clone size: -; V gene: TRBV28; J gene: TRBJ2-1
CDR3 DNA: TGTGCCAGCAGTTTGTACGGGGATCAAGGCTACACCTTC; CDR3 protein: CASSLYGDQGYTF; D gene: -; clone size: -; V gene: TRBV27; J gene: TRBJ1-2
CDR3 DNA: TGTGCCAGCAGTTTCGGGAAGGGGGTGATGACTGAAGCTTTCTTT; CDR3 protein: CASSFGKGVMTEAFF; D gene: -; clone size: -; V gene: TRBV28; J gene: TRBJ1-1
CDR3 DNA: TGTGCCAGCAGTGAAGTTGACACCTTGGCGCTCGAGCAGTACTTC; CDR3 protein: CASSEVDTLALEQYF; D gene: -; clone size: -; V gene: TRBV6-1; J gene: TRBJ2-7
CDR3 DNA: TGTGCCAGCAGCCCGAACCGAGGGGGTTTGTACGAGCAGTACTTC; CDR3 protein: CASSPNRGGLYEQYF; D gene: -; clone size: -; V gene: TRBV7-9; J gene: TRBJ2-7
CDR3 DNA: TGTGCCAGCAGCTCCCCGGGGTCAGGGGAGCAGTACTTC; CDR3 protein: CASSSPGSGEQYF; D gene: -; clone size: -; V gene: TRBV13; J gene: TRBJ2-7
CDR3 DNA: TGTGCCAGCAGCCCATCGAGGGCTAATCAGCCCCAGCATTTT; CDR3 protein: CASSPSRANQPQHF; D gene: -; clone size: -; V gene: TRBV9; J gene: TRBJ1-5
CDR3 DNA: TGTGCCAGCAGCTTAGATCAATCTAGGGGGCTTGGTGAGCAGTTCTTC; CDR3 protein: CASSLDQSRGLGEQFF; D gene: TRBD1; clone size: -; V gene: TRBV11-3; J gene: TRBJ2-1
CDR3 DNA: TGTGCCAGCAGCTCCTACGAGCAGTACTTC; CDR3 protein: CASSSYEQYF; D gene: -; clone size: few; V gene: TRBV11-2; J gene: TRBJ2-7
CDR3 DNA: TGTGCCAGCCTCGGGACCGTACCCTATGGCTACACCTTC; CDR3 protein: CASLGTVPYGYTF; D gene: -; clone size: once; V gene: TRBV2; J gene: TRBJ1-2
CDR3 DNA: TGTGCCAGCAGCCCCCGGGGCAGAGAAGACACTGAAGCTTTCTTT; CDR3 protein: CASSPRGREDTEAFF; D gene: -; clone size: -; V gene: TRBV4-2; J gene: TRBJ1-1
CDR3 DNA: TGTGCCAGCAGCTTAGTACGGGACCGAGCTAACTATGGCTACACCTTC; CDR3 protein: CASSLVRDRANYGYTF; D gene: -; clone size: -; V gene: TRBV7-6; J gene: TRBJ1-2
CDR3 DNA: TGTGCCAGTAGCGTCTCAAACGCGAACACCGGGGAGCTGTTTTTT; CDR3 protein: CASSVSNANTGELFF; D gene: -; clone size: -; V gene: TRBV19; J gene: TRBJ2-2
CDR3 DNA: TGTGCCAGCAGCTTAGCGGAGCGGAACACAGATACGCAGTATTTT; CDR3 protein: CASSLAERNTDTQYF; D gene: -; clone size: -; V gene: TRBV5-4; J gene: TRBJ2-3
CDR3 DNA: TGCAGCGTCGGGACTAGGGGTCGGGAGACCCAGTACTTC; CDR3 protein: CSVGTRGRETQYF; D gene: TRBD2; clone size: few; V gene: TRBV29-1; J gene: TRBJ2-5
CDR3 DNA: TGTGCCAGCAGCTTAGGGGCGGGTAGCCTGAAATACGAGCAGTACTTC; CDR3 protein: CASSLGAGSLKYEQYF; D gene: -; clone size: -; V gene: TRBV7-9; J gene: TRBJ2-7
CDR3 DNA: TGCGCCAGCAGCCAAGAGAGGCAGTTGAACACCGGGGAGCTGTTTTTT; CDR3 protein: CASSQERQLNTGELFF; D gene: -; clone size: -; V gene: TRBV4-3; J gene: TRBJ2-2
CDR3 DNA: TGTGCCAGCAGCTTAGTACAGGGGTTTGGAAACACCATATATTTT; CDR3 protein: CASSLVQGFGNTIYF; D gene: TRBD1; clone size: -; V gene: TRBV13; J gene: TRBJ1-3
CDR3 DNA: TGCGCCAGCAGCCATGACATCGCCGGGACAGGGTACGAGCAGTACTTC; CDR3 protein: CASSHDIAGTGYEQYF; D gene: TRBD1; clone size: -; V gene: TRBV4-1; J gene: TRBJ2-7
CDR3 DNA: TGTGCCAGCAGCTCAACAGGGAGCTCCTACAATGAGCAGTTCTTC; CDR3 protein: CASSSTGSSYNEQFF; D gene: -; clone size: -; V gene: TRBV7-3; J gene: TRBJ2-1
CDR3 DNA: TGTGCCATCAGTGAGTCCGGGGGGAGGGCTTATAGCAATCAGCCCCAGCATTTT; CDR3 protein: CAISESGGRAYSNQPQHF; D gene: -; clone size: -; V gene: TRBV10-3; J gene: TRBJ1-5
CDR3 DNA: TGTGCCAGCAGTTTAAAAGGGATTAATGAAAAACTGTTTTTT; CDR3 protein: CASSLKGINEKLFF; D gene: -; clone size: few; V gene: TRBV2; J gene: TRBJ1-4
CDR3 DNA: TGTGCCAGCAGTTACGGTGGAATGAACACTGAAGCTTTCTTT; CDR3 protein: CASSYGGMNTEAFF; D gene: -; clone size: -; V gene: TRBV6-5; J gene: TRBJ1-1
CDR3 DNA: TGTGCCAGTAGTACTCAGGGTCATGGCTACACCTTC; CDR3 protein: CASSTQGHGYTF; D gene: -; clone size: -; V gene: TRBV19; J gene: TRBJ1-2
CDR3 DNA: TGTGCCCGAGGGAGTGGGACTGAAGCTTTCTTT; CDR3 protein: CARGSGTEAFF; D gene: -; clone size: -; V gene: TRBV30; J gene: TRBJ1-1
CDR3 DNA: TGTGCCAGCTCGGGACAGGGAGGGAACACTGAAGCTTTCTTT; CDR3 protein: CASSGQGGNTEAFF; D gene: TRBD1; clone size: -; V gene: TRBV18; J gene: TRBJ1-1
CDR3 DNA: TGTGCCACCAGCAGAGTAACAGGGTCGGTCCACGAGCAGTACTTC; CDR3 protein: CATSRVTGSVHEQYF; D gene: -; clone size: -; V gene: TRBV15; J gene: TRBJ2-7
CDR3 DNA: TGTGCCAGCTCATCTACGGGTAGCGGGATCGTTCGGAATGAGCAGTTCTTC; CDR3 protein: CASSSTGSGIVRNEQFF; D gene: TRBD2; clone size: -; V gene: TRBV18; J gene: TRBJ2-1
CDR3 DNA: TGTGCCAGCAGTGAAAGGGACACGAGGGTAGACATTCAGTACTTC; CDR3 protein: CASSERDTRVDIQYF; D gene: -; clone size: -; V gene: TRBV6-1; J gene: TRBJ2-4
CDR3 DNA: TGTGCCAGCAGCAGCCTGGACTCAAGCTCTGGGGCCAACGTCCTGACTTTC; CDR3 protein: CASSSLDSSSGANVLTF; D gene: -; clone size: -; V gene: TRBV21-1; J gene: TRBJ2-6
CDR3 DNA: TGTGCCATCAGCTTCGACAGGGACCCCCAAGAGACCCAGTACTTC; CDR3 protein: CAISFDRDPQETQYF; D gene: TRBD1; clone size: -; V gene: TRBV10-3; J gene: TRBJ2-5
CDR3 DNA: TGTGCCAGCAGCCAAACCCCACAGGGATTTTCAGATACGCAGTATTTT; CDR3 protein: CASSQTPQGFSDTQYF; D gene: -; clone size: -; V gene: TRBV14; J gene: TRBJ2-3
CDR3 DNA: TGTGCCAGTAGTATTTGGGGATATGGCTACACCTTC; CDR3 protein: CASSIWGYGYTF; D gene: -; clone size: few; V gene: TRBV19; J gene: TRBJ1-2